The 15 T cell receptor beta chains reported below all come from one sample, sequenced in a study of blood T cells in healthy people across ages. The second PCR ran about 6 to 12 cycles with a sample-barcoded 5' primer and J-beta primers. TCRdb fed the 5' RACE reads into MiXCR, producing one record per CDR3 protein. Of over 1,500,000 distinct CDR3 sequences in the sample, about two fifths are singletons; the top ten hold roughly 23%. The specimen sequenced was blood. Source of these receptors: a human donor in good health.

The chain combines TRBV20-1 with TRBJ1-5, with D unclear. Trimming cost V 5 bases and J 11 bases, with 16 bases left between them. The germline V gene has CDR1 DFQATT and CDR2 SNEGSKA (reference sequence). The CDR3 length is 12 residues. The CDR3 loop is CSAVRGDRAQHF. CDR3 DNA: TGCAGTGCTGTACGGGGAGATCGAGCCCAGCATTTT.

CDR3 region: CAKTGTGRDYGYTF. DNA for the CDR3: TGTGCCAAAACAGGGACGGGACGGGACTATGGCTACACCTTC. V gene TRBV2 combines with J gene TRBJ1-2, with D possibly being TRBD1 (6 bases). The germline CDR1 and CDR2 sequences are SNHLY and FYNNEI. With 10 bases removed from V and 3 bases from J, the gap between germline ends came to 18 bases. The CDR3 totals 14 residues.

This rearrangement joins TRBV6-4 to TRBJ1-1, with 7 positions matching TRBD1. CDR1 and CDR2 from the germline V gene are MRHNA and SNTAGT. The CDR3 covers 18 residues. The ends lost 0 bases at V and 1 base at J; junction bases unmatched: 11. CDR3 in amino acids: CASSDSVTGSRWNTEAFF. The DNA for the CDR3 is TGTGCCAGCAGTGACTCGGTGACAGGGAGTAGGTGGAACACTGAAGCTTTCTTT.

The chain combines TRBV27 with TRBJ1-6; D is unresolved. CDR1 and CDR2 from the germline V gene are MNHEY and SMNVEV (reference sequence). V lost 3 bases, J lost 10 bases, and 10 bases lay in between. There are 13 residues in the CDR3. CDR3 residues: CASSFTPGSPLHF. CDR3 sequence (DNA): TGTGCCAGCAGTTTTACACCCGGGTCACCCCTCCACTTT.

This clonotype has a single count. The chain is built from TRBV20-1 and TRBJ1-1; 7 bases are a match to TRBD1. CDR1 and CDR2 (germline): DFQATT, SNEGSKA (reference sequence). The CDR3 spans 14 residues. The trim removed 4 bases at V and 5 bases at J, leaving 10 bases unmatched. The DNA of the CDR3 is TGCAGTGCTACCTCAGGGGGGACGCGGACTGAAGCTTTCTTT. This gives the protein CSATSGGTRTEAFF.

In this sample, this clonotype turned up once. The chain uses TRBV29-1 and TRBJ2-5, with 8 bases lining up with TRBD2. Germline V lookup: CDR1 SQVTM, CDR2 ANQGSEA. This CDR3 contains 11 residues. The V gene end was trimmed by 3 bases and the J gene end by 10 bases; junction bases not matched to a gene: 4. The CDR3 loop reads CSVEAGGDQYF. The CDR3 DNA is TGCAGCGTTGAGGCCGGGGGGGACCAGTACTTC.

The J gene is TRBJ2-1, the V gene TRBV5-6; perhaps TRBD1 as D (7 bases). Germline CDR1 is SGHDT and CDR2 is YYEEEE. Trimming left V 4 bases short and J 9 bases short, with 11 bases between. The CDR3 consists of 12 residues. CDR3 nucleotides: TGTGCCAGCAGCCGGGGGACAGCTGAGCAGTTCTTC. Translation gives CASSRGTAEQFF.

In this sample, this clonotype turned up a few times. The gene calls are TRBV9 and TRBJ2-6; 7 bases align to TRBD1. The germline gives CDR1 SGDLS, CDR2 YYNGEE. This CDR3 contains 16 residues. V shed 2 bases, J shed 1 base, and the junction held 3 bases outside the gene matches. DNA for the CDR3: TGTGCCAGCAGCGTCTCACAGGGGTCTGGGGCCAACGTCCTGACTTTC. This sequence encodes CASSVSQGSGANVLTF.

This chain links TRBV7-9 with TRBJ2-3; D unclear. With 4 bases removed from V and 4 bases from J, the gap between germline ends came to 18 bases. The CDR3 covers 16 residues. Germline CDR1 reads SEHNR; CDR2 reads FQNEAQ (reference sequence). CDR3: CASSYSHPEVSDTQYF. The CDR3 DNA is TGTGCCAGCAGCTATTCCCATCCTGAGGTCTCAGATACGCAGTATTTT.

V and J are TRBV6-5 and TRBJ2-2; no clear D. Germline CDR1 MNHEY, CDR2 SVGAGI. This CDR3 has 13 residues. Trimming stripped 3 bases from V and 6 bases from J, with 8 bases between. The CDR3 spells CASSYEWSGELFF. Written as DNA, the CDR3 is TGTGCCAGCAGTTATGAGTGGTCCGGGGAGCTGTTTTTT.

This chain links TRBV28 with TRBJ2-1; D is perhaps TRBD1 or TRBD2 (5 bases each). The CDR3 consists of 15 residues. The ends were cut back, 5 bases at V and 6 bases at J, with 17 bases in the middle. Per the germline V gene, CDR1 is MDHEN and CDR2 is SYDVKM. CDR3: CASSPPGTLVNEQFF. The CDR3 region has the DNA TGTGCCAGCAGTCCCCCAGGGACCCTTGTCAATGAGCAGTTCTTC.

V usage is TRBV6-1 and J usage is TRBJ1-2; weak D call: TRBD1 (5 bases). The germline V and J ends were trimmed by 0 bases and 4 bases, with 9 bases remaining between them. This CDR3 region has 14 residues. Germline CDR1 reads MNHNS; CDR2 reads SASEGT. CDR3 in amino acids: CASSEAQGGYGYTF. The CDR3 DNA reads TGTGCCAGCAGTGAAGCCCAGGGTGGCTATGGCTACACCTTC.

V is TRBV6-1 and J is TRBJ2-5; D is undetermined. The V gene lost 0 bases and the J gene lost 4 bases, with 18 bases spanning the gap. The CDR3 is made up of 17 amino acids. From germline, CDR1 is MNHNS and CDR2 SASEGT. Here the CDR3 reads CASSEAGLRRFGETQYF. Here the CDR3 DNA reads TGTGCCAGCAGTGAAGCGGGGTTGAGAAGGTTTGGAGAGACCCAGTACTTC.

The chain recombines TRBV29-1 with TRBJ2-3; TRBD1 is a possible D gene (6 bases). Looked up from germline, CDR1 is SQVTM and CDR2 is ANQGSEA. This CDR3 spans 15 amino acids. V lost 6 bases, J lost 4 bases, and 20 bases lay in between. Here the CDR3 reads CSVQRQDYGPDTQYF. As DNA, the CDR3 is TGCAGCGTACAACGACAGGATTACGGCCCAGATACGCAGTATTTT.

The rearrangement joins TRBV12-3 or TRBV12-4 to TRBJ1-6, with unresolved D. The CDR3 runs 17 residues. The V end lost 5 bases, the J end lost 6 bases, and 20 bases lay between the germline ends. CDR3 region: CASSPPASELLNSPLHF. CDR3 in DNA: TGTGCCAGCAGTCCCCCTGCTTCGGAGCTACTTAATTCACCCCTCCACTTT.